A single T cell receptor (beta chain) is shown here with its context. Its antigen remains unidentified. Regarding time point: newly diagnosed GD, antithyroid drugs for less than 3 months. Isolated PBMC RNA provided the starting material for the TCR library. These data belong to a study of regulatory T cells in long-lasting Graves disease. This CDR3 has 15 residues. The germline gives CDR1 DFQATT, CDR2 SNEGSKA (reference sequence). Trimming removed 0 bases from V and 3 bases from J, with 15 bases in between. Overall study findings and caveats: Comparison showed that persistent patients shared more public clonotypes (roughly 2,500) than new patients (roughly 970).

iRepertoire HTBI primers and Arm-PCR of CDR3 regions built TCR beta libraries. TCRdb called the multiplex PCR reads again in MiXCR, with one record for every CDR3 protein. Found here are approximately 540,000 distinct CDR3 sequences, more than 10% of them singletons; the top ten hold 8% to 10%. These data were also reused for a study on T cells in Graves' hyperthyroidism and ophthalmopathy.

The clonotype was recovered from a woman aged 25 to 39 with Graves disease. The chain is built from TRBV20-1 and TRBJ2-7, with no clear D. Material: peripheral blood mononuclear cells (PBMCs), obtained at new diagnosis, from a patient treated with antithyroid drugs. The CDR3 DNA reads TGCAGTGCTAGAGAACTCAAAACGCCCCTCTACGAGCAGTACTTC. Translating it yields CSARELKTPLYEQYF.